The present entry profiles one T cell receptor (beta chain) with its context. Its antigen is currently unknown. The entry originates in a study of shared clonotypes between healthy human individuals. When replicate PCRs were run on sorted subsets, they used around 200 ng DNA, some 29,000 T cell genomes. TCRdb's copy holds only in-frame clones and misses some; the assay was immunoSEQ multiplex PCR. This table holds over a million clones, approximately 98.5% found once. Study observations and caveats: Donor clonotype sharing was expected to depend on sequencing depth. Naive subsets tended to show greater estimated richness than memory subsets.

The V end was cut by 0 bases, the J end by 0 bases, with 16 bases between. The CDR3 spans 17 residues. Germline values: CDR1 SGHKS, CDR2 YYEKEE (reference sequence). The source is a man aged 30 to 45 in good health. The chain combines TRBV5-5 with TRBJ2-7; tentative D call: TRBD1 (6 bases). Input material: naive CD4+ T cells sorted from blood. This sample's subset: CD45RA+ positively selected. The CDR3 region is CASSLGARTVVSYEQYF. The DNA of the CDR3 is TGTGCCAGCAGCTTGGGAGCTAGGACAGTCGTCTCCTACGAGCAGTACTTC.